This T cell receptor beta chain was captured by sequencing in a study of beta chain features in type 1 diabetes. Across the study: Age, gender and cell yields were alike across patients and healthy donors. Study results and caveats: All four CD4+ subsets from Type 1 diabetes patients carried moderately but significantly shorter TCRB CDR3s. Whether TCRB rearrangement is influenced by HLA type was left unresolved in this analysis.

Sorting with CD45RO/CCR7/CD25/CD127/CD95/CD27 yielded naive, central memory, regulatory and stem-like memory CD4+ cells. The table lists this clone with a few counts. Antigen unknown. The authors reverse transcribed all of the isolated RNA, so sequencing captured expressed TCRB transcripts. Clones were sequenced by immunoSEQ multiplex PCR, and TCRdb holds only the in-frame ones, with some missing. The data show some 110,000 clones, with 16% seen just once and 2.3% held by the top ten. Per the germline V gene, CDR1 is SQVTM and CDR2 is ANQGSEA. Trimming pared 4 bases from V and 3 bases from J, leaving 13 bases between. The CDR3 has 14 residues.

This receptor was identified in a young man with type 1 diabetes. V usage is TRBV29-1 and J usage is TRBJ2-1; D is perhaps TRBD1 or TRBD2 (5 bases each). The sample taken for sequencing was central memory CD4+ T cells from blood. In DNA, the CDR3 is TGCAGCGTTGCAGGGCCCGACTACTACAATGAGCAGTTCTTC. Its protein product is CSVAGPDYYNEQFF.